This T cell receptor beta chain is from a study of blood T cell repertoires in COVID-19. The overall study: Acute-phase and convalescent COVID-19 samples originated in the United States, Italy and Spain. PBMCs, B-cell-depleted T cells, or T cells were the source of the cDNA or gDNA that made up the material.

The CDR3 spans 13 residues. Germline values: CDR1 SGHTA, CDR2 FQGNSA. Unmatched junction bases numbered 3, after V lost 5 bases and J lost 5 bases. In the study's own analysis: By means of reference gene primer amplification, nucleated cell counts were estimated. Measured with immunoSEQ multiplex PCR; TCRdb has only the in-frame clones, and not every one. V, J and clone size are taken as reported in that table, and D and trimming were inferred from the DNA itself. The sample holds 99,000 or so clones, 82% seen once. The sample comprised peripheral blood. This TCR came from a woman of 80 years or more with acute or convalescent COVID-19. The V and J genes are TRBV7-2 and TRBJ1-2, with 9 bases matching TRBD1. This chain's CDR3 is CASSAGQGYGYTF. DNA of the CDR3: TGTGCCAGCAGCGCAGGACAGGGGTATGGCTACACCTTC. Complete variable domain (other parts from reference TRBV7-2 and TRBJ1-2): GAGVSQSPSNKVTEKGKDVELRCDPISGHTALYWYRQSLGQGLEFLIYFQGNSAPDKSGLPSDRFSAERTGGSVSTLTIQRTQQEDSAVYLCASSAGQGYGYTFGSGTRLTVV.